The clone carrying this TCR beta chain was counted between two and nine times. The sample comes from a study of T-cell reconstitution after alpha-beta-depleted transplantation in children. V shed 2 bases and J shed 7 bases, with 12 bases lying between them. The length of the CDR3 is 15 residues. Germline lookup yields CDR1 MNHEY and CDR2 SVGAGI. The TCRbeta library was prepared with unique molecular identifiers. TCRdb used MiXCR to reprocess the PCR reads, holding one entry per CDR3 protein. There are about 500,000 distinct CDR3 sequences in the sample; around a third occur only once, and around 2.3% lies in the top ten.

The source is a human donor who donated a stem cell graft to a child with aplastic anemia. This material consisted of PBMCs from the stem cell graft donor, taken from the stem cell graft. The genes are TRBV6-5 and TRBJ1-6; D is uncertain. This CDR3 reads CASSYREPTNSPLHF. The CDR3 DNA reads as TGTGCCAGCAGTTACCGGGAGCCTACGAATTCACCCCTCCACTTT.